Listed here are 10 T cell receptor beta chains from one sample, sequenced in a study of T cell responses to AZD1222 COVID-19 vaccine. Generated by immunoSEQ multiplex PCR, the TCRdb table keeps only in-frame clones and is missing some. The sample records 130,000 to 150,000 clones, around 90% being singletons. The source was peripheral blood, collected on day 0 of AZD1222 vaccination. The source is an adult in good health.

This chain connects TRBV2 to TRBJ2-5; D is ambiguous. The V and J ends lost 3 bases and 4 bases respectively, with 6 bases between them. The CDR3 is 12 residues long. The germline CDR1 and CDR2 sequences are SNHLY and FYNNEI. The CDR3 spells CASSEQVETQYF. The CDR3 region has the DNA TGTGCCAGCAGTGAGCAAGTAGAGACCCAGTACTTC.

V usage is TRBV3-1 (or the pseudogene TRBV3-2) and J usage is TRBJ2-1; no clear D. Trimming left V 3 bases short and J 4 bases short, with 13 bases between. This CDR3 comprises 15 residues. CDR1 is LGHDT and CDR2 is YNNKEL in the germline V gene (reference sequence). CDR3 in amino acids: CASSHRYDRYNEQFF. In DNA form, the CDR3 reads TGTGCCAGCAGCCACCGCTACGACCGGTACAATGAGCAGTTCTTC.

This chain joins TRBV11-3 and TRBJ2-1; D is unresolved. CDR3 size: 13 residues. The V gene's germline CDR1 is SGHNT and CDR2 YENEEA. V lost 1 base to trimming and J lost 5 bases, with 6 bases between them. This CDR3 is CASSLGPNNEQFF. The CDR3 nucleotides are TGTGCCAGCAGCTTAGGACCGAACAATGAGCAGTTCTTC. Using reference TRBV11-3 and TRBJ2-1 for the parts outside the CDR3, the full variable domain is EAGVVQSPRYKIIEKKQPVAFWCNPISGHNTLYWYLQNLGQGPELLIRYENEEAVDDSQLPKDRFSAERLKGVDSTLKIQPAELGDSAVYLCASSLGPNNEQFFGPGTRLTVL.

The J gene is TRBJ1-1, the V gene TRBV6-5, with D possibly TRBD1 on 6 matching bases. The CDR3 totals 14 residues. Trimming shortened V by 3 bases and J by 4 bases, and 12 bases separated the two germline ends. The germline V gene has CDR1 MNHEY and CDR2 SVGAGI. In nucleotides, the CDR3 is TGTGCCAGCAGTTATAACGGGGGCGGCACTGAAGCTTTCTTT. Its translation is CASSYNGGGTEAFF.

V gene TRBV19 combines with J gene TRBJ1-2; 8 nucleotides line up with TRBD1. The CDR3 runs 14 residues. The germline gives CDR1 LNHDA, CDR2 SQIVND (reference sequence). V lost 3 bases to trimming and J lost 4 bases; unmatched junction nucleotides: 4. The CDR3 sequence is CASSIGQGTYGYTF. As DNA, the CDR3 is TGTGCCAGTAGTATCGGACAGGGAACCTATGGCTACACCTTC.

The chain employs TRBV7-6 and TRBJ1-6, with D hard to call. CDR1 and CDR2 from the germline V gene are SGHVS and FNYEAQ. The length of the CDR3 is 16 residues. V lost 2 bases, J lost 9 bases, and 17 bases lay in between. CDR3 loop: CASSLYSSELSSPLHF. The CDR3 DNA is TGTGCCAGCAGCTTATATAGTAGTGAGCTGAGTTCACCCCTCCACTTT.

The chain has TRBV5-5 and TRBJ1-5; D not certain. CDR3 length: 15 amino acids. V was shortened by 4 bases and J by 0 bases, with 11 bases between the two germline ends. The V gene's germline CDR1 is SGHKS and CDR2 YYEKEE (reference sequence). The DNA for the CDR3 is TGTGCCAGCAGCACCCGGGCCTTTAGCAATCAGCCCCAGCATTTT. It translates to CASSTRAFSNQPQHF.

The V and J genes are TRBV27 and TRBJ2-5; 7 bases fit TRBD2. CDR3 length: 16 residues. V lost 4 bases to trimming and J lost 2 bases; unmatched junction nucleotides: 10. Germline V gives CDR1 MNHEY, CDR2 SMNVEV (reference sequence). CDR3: CASSSPSGEPQETQYF. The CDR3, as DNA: TGTGCCAGCAGTTCCCCGAGCGGGGAGCCTCAAGAGACCCAGTACTTC.

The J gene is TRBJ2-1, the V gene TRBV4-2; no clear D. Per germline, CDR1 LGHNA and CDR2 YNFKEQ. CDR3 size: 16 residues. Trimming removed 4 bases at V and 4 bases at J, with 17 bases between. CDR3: CASSRPIGVGYNEQFF. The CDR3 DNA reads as TGTGCCAGCAGCCGACCTATTGGAGTTGGTTACAATGAGCAGTTCTTC.

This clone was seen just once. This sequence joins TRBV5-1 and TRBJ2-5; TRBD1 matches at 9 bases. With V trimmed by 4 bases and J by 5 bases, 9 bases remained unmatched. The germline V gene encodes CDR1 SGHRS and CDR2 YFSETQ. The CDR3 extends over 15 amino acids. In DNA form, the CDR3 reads TGCGCCAGCAGCCTACAGGGGGCGTTTCGGGAGACCCAGTACTTC. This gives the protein CASSLQGAFRETQYF.